The rows below give T cell receptor beta chains drawn from one sample of a study of CD8 T cells in Susac syndrome. A single record per CDR3 protein comes from TCRdb applying MiXCR to the immunoSEQ multiplex PCR reads. The profile covers roughly 140,000 distinct CDR3 sequences, with roughly 95% appearing a single time and over 0.065% taken by the ten largest. Sequencing was performed on CD4+ T cells from PBMCs. These receptors originate from a human donor with Susac syndrome. CDR3s include the opening cysteine and the closing phenylalanine or tryptophan. The order of the fields is J gene, D gene, clone size, V gene, CDR3 protein, CDR3 DNA. A D gene is named only where the DNA matches it firmly. Size values are once, few and many counts, or a class for expanded clones, and some rows have none.

TRBJ2-7 | NA | NA | TRBV7-3 | CASSLTQGYEQYF | TGTGCCAGCAGCTTAACCCAGGGCTACGAGCAGTACTTC
TRBJ2-3 | NA | NA | TRBV5-6 | CASSLWSLTTDTQYF | TGTGCCAGCAGCTTATGGAGCCTTACCACAGATACGCAGTATTTT
TRBJ2-5 | NA | NA | TRBV5-1 | CASSSGTVGGETQYF | TGCGCCAGCAGCTCGGGGACAGTGGGGGGAGAGACCCAGTACTTC
TRBJ2-3 | TRBD2 | NA | TRBV7-2 | CASRAGLARTDTQYF | TGTGCCAGCAGAGCGGGACTAGCGAGGACAGATACGCAGTATTTT
TRBJ1-2 | NA | NA | TRBV21-1 | CASSPRDRDNYGYTF | TGTGCCAGCAGCCCCCGGGACAGGGATAACTATGGCTACACCTTC
TRBJ2-4 | NA | NA | TRBV15 | CATSREYSPIAKNIQYF | TGTGCCACCAGCAGAGAGTACAGCCCTATAGCCAAAAACATTCAGTACTTC
TRBJ2-2 | NA | NA | TRBV20-1 | CSARPATPPNTGELFF | TGCAGTGCTAGACCCGCTACCCCCCCGAACACCGGGGAGCTGTTTTTT
TRBJ2-1 | TRBD2 | NA | TRBV27 | CASSSYQLTGPRAGGPRVEQFF | TGTGCCAGCAGTTCCTACCAACTTACAGGGCCAAGGGCGGGAGGGCCGCGGGTTGAGCAGTTCTTC
TRBJ2-2 | NA | NA | TRBV20-1 | CSARPIVYIATGELFF | TGCAGTGCTAGACCAATAGTCTACATTGCCACCGGGGAGCTGTTTTTT
TRBJ1-6 | TRBD1 | NA | TRBV6-5 | CASSRTGPNSPLHF | TGTGCCAGCAGTAGGACAGGGCCAAATTCACCCCTCCACTTT
TRBJ2-1 | NA | NA | TRBV7-2 | CASSLESSRPNEQFF | TGTGCCAGCAGCTTAGAATCTAGCCGACCAAATGAGCAGTTCTTC
TRBJ1-5 | TRBD1 | once | TRBV27 | CASRPGTDSNQPQHF | TGTGCCAGCAGGCCCGGGACAGATAGCAATCAGCCCCAGCATTTT
TRBJ2-1 | TRBD2 | NA | TRBV20-1 | CSGTSGSGPYNEQFF | TGCAGTGGGACTAGCGGGAGTGGCCCCTACAATGAGCAGTTCTTC
TRBJ1-5 | NA | NA | TRBV18 | CASSPVGVRNQPQHF | TGTGCCAGCTCACCTGTGGGGGTACGCAATCAGCCCCAGCATTTT
TRBJ2-4 | TRBD1 | few | TRBV29-1 | CSVRSGGSIQYF | TGCAGCGTTCGCTCAGGGGGCTCCATTCAGTACTTC
TRBJ2-2 | NA | NA | TRBV5-4 | CASSLGHANTGELFF | TGTGCCAGCAGCTTGGGCCATGCGAACACCGGGGAGCTGTTTTTT
TRBJ1-2 | TRBD1 | once | TRBV4-2 | CASSQGQGTYGYTF | TGTGCCAGCAGCCAGGGACAGGGAACTTATGGCTACACCTTC
TRBJ2-7 | NA | NA | TRBV15 | CATSGGGSIRPMQYF | TGTGCCACCAGCGGCGGTGGTTCCATTAGACCCATGCAGTACTTC
TRBJ1-2 | TRBD1 | NA | TRBV20-1 | CSARIQGAVYGYTF | TGCAGTGCTAGAATCCAGGGGGCAGTCTATGGCTACACCTTC
TRBJ2-5 | NA | NA | TRBV15 | CATSRGGEETQYF | TGTGCCACCAGCAGGGGGGGTGAAGAGACCCAGTACTTC
TRBJ2-3 | NA | few | TRBV2 | CASSVRDTQYF | TGTGCCAGCAGTGTCAGAGATACGCAGTATTTT
TRBJ2-4 | NA | NA | TRBV7-3 | CASSQTGDIQYF | TGTGCCAGCAGCCAAACGGGAGACATTCAGTACTTC
TRBJ2-7 | NA | once | TRBV7-9 | CASGVSYEQYF | TGTGCCAGCGGGGTCTCCTACGAGCAGTACTTC
TRBJ2-3 | NA | NA | TRBV25-1 | CASSDSHSQYF | TGTGCCAGCAGTGACTCCCATTCGCAGTATTTT
TRBJ2-3 | TRBD2 | NA | TRBV29-1 | CSVEDYSGRHTQYF | TGCAGCGTTGAAGATTACAGCGGGAGACATACGCAGTATTTT
TRBJ1-1 | TRBD1 | NA | TRBV24-1 | CATRDRSGAFF | TGTGCCACCCGGGACAGGTCAGGAGCTTTCTTT
TRBJ1-5 | NA | NA | TRBV28 | CASSLQGKMQPQHF | TGTGCCAGCAGTTTACAGGGGAAGATGCAGCCCCAGCATTTT
TRBJ1-2 | NA | NA | TRBV4-1 | CASSAPLVMNSNYGYTF | TGCGCCAGCAGCGCCCCCCTGGTGATGAATTCGAACTATGGCTACACCTTC
TRBJ1-1 | NA | NA | TRBV29-1 | CSVRVNTEAFF | TGCAGCGTACGGGTGAACACTGAAGCTTTCTTT